This TCR beta chain came from a study of T cells in Graves' hyperthyroidism and ophthalmopathy (dated by TCRdb to the late 2010s). With respect to the entire study: Peripheral blood was collected at initial diagnosis, before any treatment. In several Graves' hyperthyroidism patients, the study also compared T-cell repertoires from thyroid tissue with T-cell repertoires from blood. Once sampling was done, hyperthyroidism patients were given methimazole at a starting dose of 30 mg daily, whereas ophthalmopathy patients were given high-dose intravenous methylprednisolone. The 75 to 100 discovery patients were randomly split 7:3 into training and test sets. A discovery cohort of about 95 patients, 43 with Graves' ophthalmopathy and about 60 with stable Graves' hyperthyroidism, was used to find distinguishing TCR V-J signatures. An independent validation cohort of under 20 hyperthyroidism patients and 17 patients who later progressed to ophthalmopathy tested prospective prediction of ophthalmopathy. TCR Vbeta CDR3 sequencing of approximately 140 peripheral blood samples (under 45 ophthalmopathy, roughly 74 hyperthyroidism and around 17 progressor patients) is reported in the paper. Beyond this particular receptor, the publication reports: During validation, the model predicted progression to ophthalmopathy a median of roughly 7.1 months ahead of onset, with 60% to 71% sensitivity and 72.22% specificity. No statistical method was used to fix the sample size in advance, and group allocation was not hidden from the investigators. A model built on a 13 V-J signature distinguished ophthalmopathy from stable hyperthyroidism, reaching 87.88% sensitivity and around 82% specificity in cross-validation and 80%/75% in testing. Most expanded thyroid clonotypes (frequency above 0.001) were also found in blood, which suggests that blood repertoires may mirror thyroid immune responses.

From the cysteine up to the phenylalanine, the CDR3 has a length of 14 residues. The DNA shown is the 42-base CDR3, in frame from base 1. CDR1 MNHNS and CDR2 SASEGT are derived from the germline V gene. Trimming takes 3 bases from V and 3 bases from J, and the germline ends sit 11 bases apart. A patient counted as having stable Graves' hyperthyroidism if no progression to ophthalmopathy occurred over 18 months of follow-up. Hyperthyroidism patients were newly diagnosed, with disease duration under 2 months, and aged 18 to 65 years. Any patient with an uncontrolled infection, another autoimmune disease, pregnancy or lactation was excluded. Clinical symptoms, serum thyroxine and TRAb, thyroid ultrasound, and orbital computed tomography formed the basis for the diagnoses. Ficoll-Paque density gradient centrifugation was used to isolate PBMCs from around 10 ml of fresh peripheral blood. Total RNA was extracted using Trizol reagent, and RNA quality was assessed on an Agilent 2100 Bioanalyzer.

This clonotype has only a few counts. This receptor's antigen is unknown. No much larger clonotype is one base removed from it; base qualities were not supplied. The TCR beta CDR3 regions were amplified from the RNA transcripts. For the first round of RT-PCR on the TCR CDR3, the HTBI primer set was used together with the Qiagen OneStep RT-PCR kit. Libraries were constructed in a second round of multiplex PCR, after which size selection and purification were performed. Libraries were sequenced paired-end with 100 bp reads on an Illumina HiSeq2000. The original pipeline was this. SOAPnuke was used to process the raw data, throwing out any read that contained adapters or uncalled bases, had a mean Phred below 15, or lacked an exact constant-primer or identifier match. High-quality paired reads were merged with COPE v1.2.5, and unique nucleotide sequences were defined as clonotypes. MiTCR v1.1 was used to align clonotypes to the IMGT TRBV, TRBD and TRBJ reference segments. Analysis was restricted to V-J combinations with a frequency above 0.0001, which covered roughly 99% of repertoires. A TCS score was defined as the ratio of F50 (clonal expansion) to E x V (chaos), with BLOSUM62-based TCRdist applied between CDR3 peptides within each V-J. Welch's t-statistics and random forest reduced just over 500 V-J features to 13, which were used in a naive Bayes classifier (R e1071). Through fastp at Q25 and MiXCR, TCRdb rebuilt clones from the public reads, retaining in-frame beta chains. Each entry merges the rows of one CDR3 protein and shows their most common DNA and genes. The V and J calls, along with clone size, are taken from TCRdb and not from the paper's own processing. This sample comprises 450,000 to 600,000 distinct CDR3 sequences, around 13% of them detected only once. The ten largest clonotypes hold approximately 15% of the sample.

The sequence came from a woman aged 40 to 50 with Graves' hyperthyroidism. The chain couples TRBV6-1 to TRBJ1-2, with the D gene not confidently named. The sequencing sample was made of blood. In nucleotide form, the sequence is TGTGCCAGCAGTGATGAGGGCGCGGACTATGGCTACACCTTC. Its amino acids are CASSDEGADYGYTF.